The 32 T cell receptor beta chains below all came from one sample that was sequenced in a study of shared clonotypes between healthy human individuals. Only in-frame clones appear in the TCRdb table, and some are missing; sequencing was by immunoSEQ multiplex PCR. The table has just under 350,000 clones, less than 85% seen once. The sequencing sample was made of memory CD4+ T cells sorted from blood. The subset was: CD45RA-negative fraction. The receptors stem from a man in his thirties or forties in good health.

This chain joins TRBV5-1 and TRBJ1-1; the D is unclear. V lost 4 bases to trimming and J lost 5 bases, with 12 bases between them. The CDR3 contains 13 residues. Germline assignment: CDR1 SGHRS and CDR2 YFSETQ. The CDR3 is CASSGLPATEAFF. The DNA of the CDR3 is TGCGCCAGCAGCGGGTTGCCGGCGACTGAAGCTTTCTTT.

The J gene is TRBJ1-2, the V gene TRBV28; 7 bases map to TRBD1. The V segment lost 5 bases and the J segment 2 bases; nucleotides outside the gene matches: 8. Germline V gene data show CDR1 as MDHEN and CDR2 as SYDVKM. CDR3 length: 15 residues. The CDR3 region is CASSPWDSPNYGYTF. CDR3 coding DNA: TGTGCCAGCAGTCCTTGGGACAGTCCAAACTATGGCTACACCTTC.

V usage is TRBV28 and J usage is TRBJ2-7, with unresolved D. V shed 5 bases and J shed 0 bases, with 14 bases lying between them. The germline gives CDR1 MDHEN, CDR2 SYDVKM. The CDR3 length is 15 residues. CDR3: CASSPRQVTSYEQYF. The DNA of the CDR3 is TGTGCCAGCAGTCCCCGGCAGGTCACCTCCTACGAGCAGTACTTC.

This clone was seen only once. The chain links TRBV7-9 to TRBJ2-2, with 7 bases identical to TRBD1. J lost 4 bases, V lost 4 bases, and 3 bases had no gene match. This CDR3 has 14 amino acids. Germline CDR1 reads SEHNR; CDR2 reads FQNEAQ (reference sequence). Here the CDR3 reads CASSSDRVTGELFF. The CDR3 DNA reads as TGTGCCAGCAGCTCCGACAGGGTCACCGGGGAGCTGTTTTTT.

This chain links TRBV25-1 with TRBJ2-5; D perhaps matches TRBD1 (6 bases). V lost 3 bases to trimming and J lost 3 bases, with 8 bases between them. The germline CDR1 and CDR2 sequences are MGHDK and SYGVNS. This CDR3 is 13 amino acids long. The CDR3 sequence is CASSENREETQYF. In DNA, the CDR3 is TGTGCCAGCAGTGAGAACAGGGAAGAGACCCAGTACTTC.

This clone has only a few counts. In nucleotides, the CDR3 is TGTGCCAGCAGCTCGACGTTGGCCAATCAGCCCCAGCATTTT. Translating it yields CASSSTLANQPQHF. The genes are TRBV28 and TRBJ1-5; the D is unclear. CDR1 and CDR2 (germline): MDHEN, SYDVKM. Trimming removed 6 bases from V and 3 bases from J, with 12 bases in between. This CDR3 has 14 amino acids.

This clone showed up just once. This sequence joins TRBV5-8 and TRBJ2-1; no reliable D call. This CDR3 is built from 15 residues. Trimming removed 0 bases from V and 6 bases from J, with 13 bases in between. Germline CDR1 and CDR2: SGHTS and YDEGEE. The CDR3 region is CASSLVTRTGNEQFF. The DNA of the CDR3 is TGTGCCAGCAGCTTGGTCACTCGAACGGGCAATGAGCAGTTCTTC.

CDR3 nucleotides: TGTGCCAGCAGTTTAGTCGGGCAAAGCCCATACGAGCAGTACTTC. Its protein product is CASSLVGQSPYEQYF. The V call is TRBV27, the J call TRBJ2-7; D uncertain. This CDR3 has 15 residues. CDR1 is MNHEY, CDR2 SMNVEV, per germline (reference sequence). Trimming removed 2 bases from V and 4 bases from J, with 15 bases in between.

The chain recombines TRBV11-2 with TRBJ2-6; D possibly matches TRBD1 or TRBD2 (5 bases each). Germline V gives CDR1 SGHAT, CDR2 FQNNGV. The CDR3 is 18 amino acids. Deletions cut 8 bases from V and 0 bases from J, with 20 bases between. CDR3 nucleotide sequence: TGTGCCAGCGAACCCTTAGTGGGACGGACCTCTGGGGCCAACGTCCTGACTTTC. This sequence encodes CASEPLVGRTSGANVLTF.

This chain uses TRBV28 with TRBJ2-6, with no clear D. The length of the CDR3 is 16 residues. Trimming left V 2 bases short and J 0 bases short, with 8 bases between. Germline CDR1 reads MDHEN; CDR2 reads SYDVKM. CDR3 loop: CASSLGSLSGANVLTF. The DNA of the CDR3 is TGTGCCAGCAGTTTAGGCAGCCTCTCTGGGGCCAACGTCCTGACTTTC.

The V call is TRBV4-1, the J call TRBJ2-4; 9 bases agree with TRBD1. The CDR3 spans 13 residues. V dropped 5 bases and J dropped 8; count of bases not matched to a gene: 4. In germline, CDR1 is MGHRA, CDR2 YSYEKL. The CDR3 DNA follows: TGCGCCAGCAGCGATCGGGACAGGGACATTCAGTACTTC. Its translation is CASSDRDRDIQYF.

Worth noting for this clone: Just one base apart from a much larger clone, this may be a read error. Other DNA sequences in the same sample also yield this CDR3. The J gene is TRBJ2-7, the V gene TRBV9; a possible D gene is TRBD2 (5 bases). CDR3 size: 14 residues. Germline CDR1 and CDR2: SGDLS and YYNGEE. V lost 0 bases and J 0 bases, leaving 7 bases between the germline ends. CDR3 sequence (DNA): TGTGCCAGCAGCGTAGAAGGGAGCTCCTACGAGCAGTACTTC. Protein: CASSVEGSSYEQYF. Looking up the rest from reference TRBV9 and TRBJ2-7 gives the full variable domain: DSGVTQTPKHLITATGQRVTLRCSPRSGDLSVYWYQQSLDQGLQFLIQYYNGEERAKGNILERFSAQQFPDLHSELNLSSLELGDSALYFCASSVEGSSYEQYFGPGTRLTVT.

The rearrangement joins TRBV10-3 to TRBJ2-3; TRBD1 matches at 7 bases. V shed 4 bases and J 2 bases; nucleotides not matched to a gene: 6. This CDR3 comprises 15 residues. The V gene's germline CDR1 is ENHRY and CDR2 SYGVKD. The CDR3 loop is CAISGGQAFTDTQYF. CDR3 DNA: TGTGCCATCAGTGGCGGACAGGCGTTCACAGATACGCAGTATTTT.

The V and J genes are TRBV19 and TRBJ2-5; 9 bases line up with TRBD2. CDR1 and CDR2 (germline): LNHDA, SQIVND (reference sequence). This CDR3 is 14 amino acids long. V lost 6 bases and J lost 5; bases outside the gene matches: 7. The CDR3 DNA follows: TGTGCCAGTAGGGGTAGCGGGAGTACGGAGACCCAGTACTTC. It specifies CASRGSGSTETQYF.

V is TRBV7-7 and J is TRBJ2-5, with D possibly matching TRBD1 (5 bases). Germline V gene sequence: CDR1 SSHAT, CDR2 FNYEAQ (reference sequence). This CDR3 spans 15 amino acids. With 5 bases removed from V and 3 bases from J, the gap between germline ends came to 16 bases. CDR3 amino acids: CASSARQGGEETQYF. CDR3 nucleotide sequence: TGTGCCAGCAGCGCCAGGCAGGGCGGTGAAGAGACCCAGTACTTC.

The table lists this clone with a few counts. This chain links TRBV27 with TRBJ1-1, with D unresolved. Between the trimmed V and J ends, which lost 6 bases and 3 bases, there was a span of 5 bases. CDR1 is MNHEY, CDR2 SMNVEV, per germline (reference sequence). The CDR3 consists of 11 residues. The CDR3 region has the DNA TGTGCCAGCAGGAGAGACACTGAAGCTTTCTTT. Protein: CASRRDTEAFF.

The rearrangement uses TRBV6-1 and TRBJ1-2; 7 positions match TRBD1. CDR3 length: 15 amino acids. Germline CDR1 reads MNHNS; CDR2 reads SASEGT. V lost 3 bases, J lost 6 bases, and 10 bases stayed unmatched. CDR3 nucleotides: TGTGCCAGCAGTGAGTCCGACAGGGTCGGCCATGGCTACACCTTC. Encoded protein: CASSESDRVGHGYTF.

This CDR3 reads CASSLVPSGTAGYEQYF. DNA for the CDR3: TGTGCCAGCAGCTTAGTGCCTAGCGGGACGGCGGGGTACGAGCAGTACTTC. J is TRBJ2-7 and V is TRBV11-3, with 9 bases fitting TRBD2. Germline assignment: CDR1 SGHNT and CDR2 YENEEA. CDR3 length equals 17 residues. With 1 base clipped from V and 4 bases from J, the junction kept 11 bases outside the gene matches.

The rearrangement joins TRBV30 to TRBJ1-2; the D is unclear. The CDR3 runs 14 residues. CDR1 is GTSNPN and CDR2 is SVGIG in the germline V gene (reference sequence). The V end lost 4 bases, the J end lost 4 bases, and 16 bases lay between the germline ends. For the CDR3, the DNA is TGTGCCTGGATGAAGCTACAGACTTCCTATGGCTACACCTTC. Its translation: CAWMKLQTSYGYTF.

The rearrangement links TRBV28 to TRBJ2-7; D may be TRBD2 (6 bases). The CDR3 sequence is 16 residues long. Trimming removed 6 bases at V and 2 bases at J, with 20 bases between. Germline CDR1 MDHEN, CDR2 SYDVKM. CDR3 in DNA: TGTGCCAGCAGCTCGGACGGGACTTACTTAACCTACGAGCAGTACTTC. Translating it yields CASSSDGTYLTYEQYF.

The chain has TRBV4-1 and TRBJ2-7; 12 bases fit TRBD2. Trimming removed 3 bases from V and 6 bases from J; junction bases left unmatched: 9. The V gene's germline CDR1 is MGHRA and CDR2 YSYEKL. This CDR3 region has 16 residues. The CDR3: CASSHEGGTSGREQYF. The CDR3 DNA is TGCGCCAGCAGCCATGAAGGGGGGACTAGCGGGCGCGAGCAGTACTTC.

The chain has TRBV7-8 and TRBJ2-3, with D possibly matching TRBD1 (6 bases). CDR1 SGHVS and CDR2 FQNEAQ come from the germline V gene. The CDR3 contains 14 residues. V was clipped by 2 bases and J by 7 bases, with 13 bases between them. CDR3 sequence: CASSLTGQPHTQYF. The CDR3 nucleotides read TGTGCCAGCAGCTTAACCGGACAGCCTCATACGCAGTATTTT.

The sample holds many counts of this clone. V and J are TRBV7-9 and TRBJ2-1; TRBD2 matches 9 bases. With V trimmed by 7 bases and J by 4 bases, 8 bases remained unmatched. Germline lookup yields CDR1 SEHNR and CDR2 FQNEAQ (reference sequence). The CDR3 runs 15 residues. In DNA, the CDR3 is TGTGCCAGCATAAGCGGGAGGCCCCGTTACAATGAGCAGTTCTTC. Its translation: CASISGRPRYNEQFF.

The chain employs TRBV27 and TRBJ2-7; a possible D gene is TRBD2 (5 bases). CDR1 is MNHEY, CDR2 SMNVEV, per germline (reference sequence). The CDR3 loop spans 17 amino acids. Trimming took 0 bases from V and 3 from J, leaving 18 bases between them. The CDR3 DNA follows: TGTGCCAGCAGTTTATCAGTGGGAGATACCTTAAACTACGAGCAGTACTTC. This sequence encodes CASSLSVGDTLNYEQYF.

The rearrangement links TRBV27 to TRBJ1-2; D unclear. The CDR3 length is 13 residues. Germline CDR1 and CDR2: MNHEY and SMNVEV (reference sequence). The V and J ends lost 0 bases and 8 bases respectively, with 10 bases between them. In DNA, the CDR3 is TGTGCCAGCAGTTTATCTAGGACCGGGGGCTACACCTTC. Amino acid sequence: CASSLSRTGGYTF.

There are a few counts of this clone. The V gene is TRBV16, the J gene TRBJ2-3; D gene unclear. This CDR3 is built from 16 residues. CDR1 is KGHSY, CDR2 FQNENV, per germline. The V end was cut by 2 bases, the J end by 0 bases, with 12 bases between. The CDR3 here is CASSQRIGPSTDTQYF. Here the CDR3 DNA reads TGTGCCAGCAGCCAAAGGATCGGCCCTAGCACAGATACGCAGTATTTT.

The gene calls are TRBV2 and TRBJ1-5; D is ambiguous. Per germline, CDR1 SNHLY and CDR2 FYNNEI. The CDR3 totals 13 residues. Trimming removed 10 bases from V and 4 bases from J, with 14 bases in between. The CDR3 region has the DNA TGTGCCACCGGAAGGGAAGATAATCAGCCCCAGCATTTT. Translation gives CATGREDNQPQHF.

In the case of this clone: Additional DNA sequences in this sample encode the identical CDR3. The V call is TRBV28, the J call TRBJ2-5; D is undetermined. The V gene's germline CDR1 is MDHEN and CDR2 SYDVKM. This CDR3 is 11 amino acids long. The V and J ends lost 4 bases and 2 bases respectively, with 2 bases between them. The CDR3 region has the DNA TGTGCCAGCAGTTCGCAAGAGACCCAGTACTTC. This gives the protein CASSSQETQYF.

This chain joins TRBV2 and TRBJ1-1; 8 bases match TRBD1. Germline V gives CDR1 SNHLY, CDR2 FYNNEI. V dropped 5 bases and J dropped 3; count of bases not matched to a gene: 8. The CDR3 contains 15 residues. The CDR3 DNA sequence: TGTGCCAGCAGTCCTAGGACAGGGCGGGACACTGAAGCTTTCTTT. Amino acids: CASSPRTGRDTEAFF.

Concerning this clone itself: This specimen includes other DNA sequences encoding the same CDR3. CDR3 in amino acids: CSADTYNEQFF. For the CDR3, the DNA is TGCAGTGCTGACACCTACAATGAGCAGTTCTTC. The chain uses TRBV20-1 and TRBJ2-1; the D is unclear. There are 11 residues in the CDR3. V lost 5 bases to trimming and J lost 2 bases, with 4 bases between them. Germline loops: CDR1 DFQATT, CDR2 SNEGSKA (reference sequence).

This clone was detected a few times. The DNA is left out, because the CDR3 cannot be placed on it with certainty; the CDR3 is given as TCRdb lists it. This sample also contains other DNA sequences that code for the same CDR3. The chain links TRBV6-6 to TRBJ2-2; the table's D call, TRBD2, was not checked against the DNA. The CDR3 adds up to 13 amino acids, both ends counted. Germline V gene lookup returns CDR1 MNHNY and CDR2 SVGAGI (reference sequence). This CDR3 is CASSSSNTGELFF.

The CDR3 bases are TGTGCCAGCAATGGGGACAGCTTGAACACTGAAGCTTTCTTT. Residues: CASNGDSLNTEAFF. The chain couples TRBV28 to TRBJ1-1; the match to TRBD1 covers 7 bases. Losses at the gene ends were 7 bases for V and 0 bases for J; bases not matched to a gene: 5. This CDR3 comprises 14 residues. Germline V CDR1 and CDR2: MDHEN, SYDVKM.